Presented here are 32 T cell receptor beta chains from one specimen sequenced in a study of cytomegalovirus exposure and HLA in healthy donors. PCR employed 60 Vbeta and 13 Jbeta primers. Profiled with immunoSEQ multiplex PCR; TCRdb holds only in-frame clones, not every one. The sample shows around 170,000 clones, over 70% of them seen only once. Sample: PBMCs. All receptors derive from a man between 50 and 59 years old in good health and CMV-seronegative.

CDR3 loop: CASSNPYRQGASDEQFF. CDR3 nucleotide sequence: TGTGCCAGTAGTAACCCTTATAGACAGGGGGCATCGGATGAGCAGTTCTTC. The chain is built from TRBV19 and TRBJ2-1, with 10 bases matching TRBD1. Germline V CDR1 and CDR2: LNHDA, SQIVND (reference sequence). The CDR3 runs 17 residues. The V segment lost 4 bases and the J segment 8 bases; nucleotides outside the gene matches: 14.

The J gene is TRBJ2-1, the V gene TRBV29-1, with a tentative D call TRBD2 (6 bases). V lost 6 bases, J lost 8 bases, and 14 bases lay in between. Per the germline V gene, CDR1 is SQVTM and CDR2 is ANQGSEA. CDR3 size: 12 residues. CDR3 bases: TGCAGCGTAAGTCGGGGGATCGATGAGCAGTTCTTC. Amino acids: CSVSRGIDEQFF.

The table lists this clone with a count of one. The chain employs TRBV21-1 and TRBJ2-2; TRBD2 is the table's D call and was not checked against the DNA. TRBV21-1 has pseudogene status. The length of the CDR3 is 15 residues. CDR3 region: CASSNIRENTGELFF. DNA for the CDR3: TGTGCCAGCAGCAATATCCGGGAAAACACCGGGGAGCTGTTTTTT.

This clone was recorded a few times. V gene TRBV5-1 combines with J gene TRBJ2-4; possible D gene TRBD1, 6 bases. V shed 3 bases and J shed 8 bases, with 12 bases lying between them. This CDR3 spans 13 amino acids. Germline V CDR1 and CDR2: SGHRS, YFSETQ. The CDR3 is CASSSAEGDIQYF. DNA of the CDR3: TGCGCCAGCAGCTCCGCTGAGGGGGACATTCAGTACTTC.

This rearrangement joins TRBV7-8 to TRBJ2-2, with D tentatively TRBD1 (5 bases). CDR1 and CDR2 (germline): SGHVS, FQNEAQ. The length of the CDR3 is 14 residues. V was shortened by 3 bases and J by 4 bases, with 9 bases between the two germline ends. The CDR3 nucleotides read TGTGCCAGCAGCTTTCAGGGTGCCACCGGGGAGCTGTTTTTT. This translates into CASSFQGATGELFF. The entire variable domain, with the rest obtained from reference TRBV7-8 and TRBJ2-2, is as follows: GAGVSQSPRYKVAKRGQDVALRCDPISGHVSLFWYQQALGQGPEFLTYFQNEAQLDKSGLPSDRFFAERPEGSVSTLKIQRTQQEDSAVYLCASSFQGATGELFFGEGSRLTVL.

The chain employs TRBV2 and TRBJ2-1; a weak D match, TRBD2 (5 bases). There are 12 residues in the CDR3. CDR1 is SNHLY and CDR2 is FYNNEI in the germline V gene. The V and J ends lost 7 bases and 3 bases respectively, with 7 bases between them. CDR3 nucleotide sequence: TGTGCCAGCATGGGAGACTACAATGAGCAGTTCTTC. It is translated as CASMGDYNEQFF.

The chain recombines TRBV21-1 with TRBJ2-5; TRBD2 is taken as the D call from the table, unchecked against the DNA. TRBV21-1 is shown as a pseudogene. The CDR3 sequence is 15 residues long. The CDR3: CASSKVPSGEETQYF. For the CDR3, the DNA is TGTGCCAGCAGCAAAGTTCCGTCGGGGGAAGAGACCCAGTACTTC.

This chain uses TRBV7-2 with TRBJ1-1; maybe TRBD1 (5 bases). V was clipped by 4 bases and J by 0 bases, with 12 bases between them. The CDR3 contains 15 residues. Germline lookup yields CDR1 SGHTA and CDR2 FQGNSA. Here the CDR3 reads CASSYTDRLNTEAFF. DNA for the CDR3: TGTGCCAGCAGCTATACCGACAGATTGAACACTGAAGCTTTCTTT.

The chain recombines TRBV7-8 with TRBJ1-1; D uncertain. The ends were cut back, 1 base at V and 2 bases at J, with 17 bases in the middle. The CDR3 covers 17 residues. Germline values: CDR1 SGHVS, CDR2 FQNEAQ. CDR3 sequence (DNA): TGTGCCAGCAGCTTAGGATTTTGGGAGGGAGAAAACACTGAAGCTTTCTTT. This encodes CASSLGFWEGENTEAFF. The full variable domain, its missing parts supplied by reference TRBV7-8 and TRBJ1-1, is GAGVSQSPRYKVAKRGQDVALRCDPISGHVSLFWYQQALGQGPEFLTYFQNEAQLDKSGLPSDRFFAERPEGSVSTLKIQRTQQEDSAVYLCASSLGFWEGENTEAFFGQGTRLTVV.

The chain employs TRBV5-1 and TRBJ1-3; 10 bases line up with TRBD1. The CDR3 runs to 16 residues. The V segment lost 2 bases and the J segment 6 bases; nucleotides outside the gene matches: 8. Germline values: CDR1 SGHRS, CDR2 YFSETQ. CDR3 in DNA: TGCGCCAGCAGCTTTGCCGGGACAGGGGATAAAAACACCATATATTTT. It translates to CASSFAGTGDKNTIYF. The full variable domain, in which reference TRBV5-1 and TRBJ1-3 provide the parts outside the CDR3, is KAGVTQTPRYLIKTRGQQVTLSCSPISGHRSVSWYQQTPGQGLQFLFEYFSETQRNKGNFPGRFSGRQFSNSRSEMNVSTLELGDSALYLCASSFAGTGDKNTIYFGEGSWLTVV.

The chain uses TRBV13 and TRBJ2-5; D is unresolved. The germline V gene has CDR1 PRHDT and CDR2 FYEKMQ (reference sequence). Trimming cost V 1 base and J 4 bases, with 10 bases left between them. This CDR3 is 14 amino acids long. CDR3: CASSLEFSSETQYF. As DNA, the CDR3 is TGTGCCAGCAGCTTAGAATTCTCCTCAGAGACCCAGTACTTC.

The chain carries TRBV6-5 and TRBJ1-2; D perhaps matches TRBD1 (5 bases). Germline V gene data show CDR1 as MNHEY and CDR2 as SVGAGI. The CDR3 sequence is 12 residues long. The V end was cut by 7 bases, the J end by 8 bases, with 14 bases between. The CDR3 DNA is TGTGCCAGCAAGCGCCTCAGGGAAGGCTACACCTTC. Amino acids: CASKRLREGYTF.

This clone was detected only once. J is TRBJ2-7 and V is TRBV7-2; D perhaps matches TRBD1 (6 bases). V gave up 1 base and J gave up 6 bases, with 10 bases separating them. Germline CDR1 SGHTA, CDR2 FQGNSA. The CDR3 has 13 amino acids. CDR3 sequence: CASSLEQGPEQYF. CDR3 sequence (DNA): TGTGCCAGCAGCTTAGAGCAGGGGCCCGAGCAGTACTTC. The whole variable domain, remainder taken from reference TRBV7-2 and TRBJ2-7, is GAGVSQSPSNKVTEKGKDVELRCDPISGHTALYWYRQSLGQGLEFLIYFQGNSAPDKSGLPSDRFSAERTGGSVSTLTIQRTQQEDSAVYLCASSLEQGPEQYFGPGTRLTVT.

V usage is TRBV7-8 and J usage is TRBJ2-1; 11 positions agree with TRBD2. This CDR3 has 18 residues. The V gene end was trimmed by 2 bases and the J gene end by 3 bases; junction bases not matched to a gene: 9. The V gene's germline CDR1 is SGHVS and CDR2 FQNEAQ. CDR3 protein: CASSLYNSGGVNYNEQFF. DNA of the CDR3: TGTGCCAGCAGCTTATATAATAGCGGGGGGGTTAACTACAATGAGCAGTTCTTC.

This clone was seen more than once but under ten times. The chain combines TRBV29-1 with TRBJ1-1; possible D gene TRBD1, 5 bases. V lost 0 bases and J 0 bases, leaving 8 bases between the germline ends. The length of the CDR3 is 14 residues. CDR1 and CDR2 from the germline V gene are SQVTM and ANQGSEA. CDR3 sequence (DNA): TGCAGCGTTGAAGAGACAGAGATGAACACTGAAGCTTTCTTT. Its translation is CSVEETEMNTEAFF.

This chain uses TRBV30 with TRBJ1-3; unclear D gene. CDR3 length equals 11 residues. Trimming took 4 bases from V and 2 from J, leaving 3 bases between them. CDR1 is GTSNPN and CDR2 is SVGIG in the germline V gene (reference sequence). CDR3 residues: CAWTPGNTIYF. CDR3 DNA: TGTGCCTGGACTCCTGGAAACACCATATATTTT.

The J gene is TRBJ2-2, the V gene TRBV5-5; D might be TRBD1 (5 bases). Germline lookup yields CDR1 SGHKS and CDR2 YYEKEE (reference sequence). This CDR3 spans 15 amino acids. Trimming shortened V by 0 bases and J by 1 base, and 7 bases separated the two germline ends. CDR3 loop: CASSLGGQNTGELFF. DNA of the CDR3: TGTGCCAGCAGCTTGGGAGGACAGAACACCGGGGAGCTGTTTTTT.

The V and J genes are TRBV19 and TRBJ2-3; 7 nucleotides agree with TRBD2. With 5 bases clipped from V and 4 bases from J, the junction kept 9 bases outside the gene matches. This CDR3 contains 15 residues. The germline gives CDR1 LNHDA, CDR2 SQIVND (reference sequence). CDR3 sequence (DNA): TGTGCCAGTAGTCCGGGGGGTCCGGGGCCAGATACGCAGTATTTT. Its translation is CASSPGGPGPDTQYF.

V and J are TRBV30 and TRBJ1-1; D gene ambiguous. CDR1 GTSNPN and CDR2 SVGIG come from the germline V gene (reference sequence). With 0 bases removed from V and 6 bases from J, the gap between germline ends came to 5 bases. The CDR3 covers 11 residues. CDR3 coding DNA: TGTGCCTGGAGTGTAACGGCTGAAGCTTTCTTT. Translated, it gives CAWSVTAEAFF.

The chain uses TRBV4-3 and TRBJ2-3; TRBD2 matches at 9 bases. V lost 6 bases and J lost 6; bases outside the gene matches: 22. Looked up from germline, CDR1 is LGHNA and CDR2 is YSLEER. This CDR3 contains 19 residues. The DNA of the CDR3 is TGCGCCAGCAGTCGGGGGGGGCTAGCGGGGATCCCGCGACGGGATACGCAGTATTTT. It translates to CASSRGGLAGIPRRDTQYF.

This chain uses TRBV29-1 with TRBJ1-2; 11 bases line up with TRBD1. Trimming removed 7 bases from V and 6 bases from J; junction bases left unmatched: 22. The germline CDR1 and CDR2 sequences are SQVTM and ANQGSEA. The CDR3 length is 18 residues. CDR3 sequence: CSAILSPGQGVLYHGYTF. As DNA, the CDR3 is TGCAGCGCAATACTCTCCCCGGGACAGGGGGTACTCTATCATGGCTACACCTTC.

V is TRBV6-1 and J is TRBJ1-3, with D perhaps TRBD1 (6 bases). The CDR3 sequence is 14 residues long. CDR1 is MNHNS and CDR2 is SASEGT in the germline V gene. Trimming pared 8 bases from V and 0 bases from J, leaving 11 bases between. The DNA of the CDR3 is TGTGCCAGCCAGTTAGGGGGCTCTGGAAACACCATATATTTT. This gives the protein CASQLGGSGNTIYF.

The rearrangement uses TRBV7-9 and TRBJ2-3; possible D gene TRBD2, 7 bases. CDR1 SEHNR and CDR2 FQNEAQ come from the germline V gene (reference sequence). The CDR3 spans 14 residues. CDR3: CAKDGGLGTDTQYF. The CDR3 coding sequence is TGTGCGAAAGACGGGGGGCTAGGCACAGATACGCAGTATTTT.

This rearrangement joins TRBV7-8 to TRBJ2-7, with 8 positions matching TRBD1. Unmatched junction bases numbered 7, after V lost 4 bases and J lost 2 bases. The CDR3 is 15 residues long. The germline CDR1 and CDR2 sequences are SGHVS and FQNEAQ. The CDR3 region is CASSSQGAATYEQYF. CDR3 sequence (DNA): TGTGCCAGCAGCTCCCAGGGGGCCGCAACCTACGAGCAGTACTTC.

This clone appeared a single time. This chain connects TRBV7-9 to TRBJ2-3; 7 nucleotides line up with TRBD1. The V and J ends lost 4 bases and 1 base, in that order; junction bases with no gene match: 5. Germline V gives CDR1 SEHNR, CDR2 FQNEAQ (reference sequence). This CDR3 is built from 15 residues. CDR3 in DNA: TGTGCCAGCAGCTCGGGACAGTGGGGCACAGATACGCAGTATTTT. It specifies CASSSGQWGTDTQYF.

The chain's CDR3 is CASSPGGSSYNEQFF. The CDR3 DNA is TGTGCCAGCAGCCCCGGGGGGAGCTCCTACAATGAGCAGTTCTTC. The chain employs TRBV7-2 and TRBJ2-1, with 7 bases identical to TRBD2. CDR3 length: 15 residues. The germline V gene encodes CDR1 SGHTA and CDR2 FQGNSA. The V and J ends lost 5 bases and 0 bases, in that order; junction bases with no gene match: 4.

This rearrangement joins TRBV9 to TRBJ2-3; D might be TRBD2 (6 bases). Between the trimmed V and J ends, which lost 10 bases and 4 bases, there was a span of 19 bases. Germline CDR1 is SGDLS and CDR2 is YYNGEE. CDR3 length: 14 amino acids. The CDR3 nucleotides read TGTGCCCACCGCGGGACGGAGATCTCAGATACGCAGTATTTT. This translates into CAHRGTEISDTQYF.

A single count supports this clone. V gene TRBV4-1 combines with J gene TRBJ1-2; D remains unclear. Germline-derived CDR1 and CDR2 are MGHRA and YSYEKL. The CDR3 has 14 amino acids. V was trimmed by 0 bases and J by 6 bases, leaving 11 bases between them. CDR3 protein: CASSQDWSLDGYTF. As DNA, the CDR3 is TGCGCCAGCAGCCAAGATTGGAGTTTAGATGGCTACACCTTC.

The chain is built from TRBV4-1 and TRBJ1-4; D is unclear. This CDR3 is 16 amino acids long. The V gene lost 5 bases and the J gene lost 8 bases, with 21 bases spanning the gap. The germline V gene has CDR1 MGHRA and CDR2 YSYEKL. In nucleotides, the CDR3 is TGCGCCAGCAGCAGCCCCCTGGGGAGGGAAGGAGAAAAACTGTTTTTT. As protein: CASSSPLGREGEKLFF.

The chain uses TRBV7-2 and TRBJ2-2; D may be TRBD1 (5 bases). Germline CDR1 SGHTA, CDR2 FQGNSA. The CDR3 has 16 residues. V was shortened by 5 bases and J by 1 base, with 14 bases between the two germline ends. Here the CDR3 reads CASSPKGLRNTGELFF. In nucleotides, the CDR3 is TGTGCCAGCAGCCCGAAGGGGCTACGGAACACCGGGGAGCTGTTTTTT.

V usage is TRBV10-3 and J usage is TRBJ1-5, with D possibly matching TRBD1 (5 bases). Germline CDR1 reads ENHRY; CDR2 reads SYGVKD. The CDR3 is 15 residues long. V lost 10 bases and J lost 4, with 20 bases in between. This CDR3 reads CATLRPERGNQPQHF. The CDR3 DNA sequence: TGTGCCACCCTACGGCCCGAAAGGGGAAATCAGCCCCAGCATTTT.

V and J are TRBV6-5 and TRBJ2-6; a possible D gene is TRBD2 (5 bases). The germline V gene encodes CDR1 MNHEY and CDR2 SVGAGI. This CDR3 is built from 15 residues. Trimming cost V 5 bases and J 3 bases, with 11 bases left between them. For the CDR3, the DNA is TGTGCCAGCAGTCCGCGGGTGAGTGGGGCCAACGTCCTGACTTTC. Its protein product is CASSPRVSGANVLTF.